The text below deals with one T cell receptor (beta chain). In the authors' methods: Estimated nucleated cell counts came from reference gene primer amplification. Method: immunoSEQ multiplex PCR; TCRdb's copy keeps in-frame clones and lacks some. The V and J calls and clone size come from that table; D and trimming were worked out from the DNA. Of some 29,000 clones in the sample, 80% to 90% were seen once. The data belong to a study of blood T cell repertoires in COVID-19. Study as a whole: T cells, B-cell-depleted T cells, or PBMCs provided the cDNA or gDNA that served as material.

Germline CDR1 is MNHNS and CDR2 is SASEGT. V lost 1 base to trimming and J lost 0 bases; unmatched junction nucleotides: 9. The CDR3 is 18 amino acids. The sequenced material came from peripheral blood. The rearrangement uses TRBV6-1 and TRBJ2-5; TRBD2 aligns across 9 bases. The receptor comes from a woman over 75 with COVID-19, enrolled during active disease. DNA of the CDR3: TGTGCCAGCAGTGAAGTAAGCGGGGGGACGCACTACCAAGAGACCCAGTACTTC. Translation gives CASSEVSGGTHYQETQYF.